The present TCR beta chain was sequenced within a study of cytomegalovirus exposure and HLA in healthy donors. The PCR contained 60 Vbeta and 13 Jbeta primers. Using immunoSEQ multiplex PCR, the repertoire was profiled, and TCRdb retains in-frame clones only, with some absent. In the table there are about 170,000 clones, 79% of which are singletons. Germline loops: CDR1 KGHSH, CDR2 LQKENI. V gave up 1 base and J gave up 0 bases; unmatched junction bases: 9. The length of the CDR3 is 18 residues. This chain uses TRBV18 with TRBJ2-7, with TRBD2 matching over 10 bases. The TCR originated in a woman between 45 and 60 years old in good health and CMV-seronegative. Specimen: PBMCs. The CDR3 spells CASSPQGSSGGSSYEQYF. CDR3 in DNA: TGTGCCAGCTCACCACAGGGCTCTAGCGGGGGAAGCTCCTACGAGCAGTACTTC.